This TCR beta chain comes out of a study of T cell changes during pregnancy in multiple sclerosis. The data were produced by immunoSEQ multiplex PCR, yet TCRdb's version contains in-frame clones alone and is incomplete. The sample holds 50,000 or so clones, roughly nine tenths seen once. V shed 10 bases and J 3 bases; nucleotides not matched to a gene: 4. The CDR3 spans 13 residues. In germline, CDR1 is SNHLY, CDR2 FYNNEI. The rearrangement joins TRBV2 to TRBJ1-4; TRBD1 matches 8 bases. The clonotype comes from a female donor with multiple sclerosis, enrolled in a pregnancy study. Sequenced here: CD8+ T cells from peripheral blood mononuclear cells, sampled after pregnancy. CDR3: CATQGAPNEKLFF. CDR3 nucleotide sequence: TGTGCCACCCAGGGGGCCCCTAATGAAAAACTGTTTTTT. Together with reference TRBV2 and TRBJ1-4, the CDR3 gives the full variable domain: EPEVTQTPSHQVTQMGQEVILRCVPISNHLYFYWYRQILGQKVEFLVSFYNNEISEKSEIFDDQFSVERPDGSNFTLKIRSTKLEDSAMYFCATQGAPNEKLFFGSGTQLSVL.